The clone carrying this TCR beta chain appeared a single time. Its antigen is unidentified. CDR3 length: 14 residues. V was clipped by 7 bases and J by 2 bases, with 11 bases between them. Germline V CDR1 and CDR2: SNHLY, FYNNEI. This record comes from a study of cytotoxic CD8 clonotypes in ibrutinib-treated CLL. Study-wide results and caveats: Stable or contracted on treatment, public clonotypes were also uncommon.

Clones were sequenced by immunoSEQ multiplex PCR, and TCRdb holds only the in-frame ones, with some missing. Seen here are around 70,000 clones, roughly 85% observed once, and the top ten hold more than 30%. The receptor was derived from a human donor with chronic lymphocytic leukemia. The chain is built from TRBV2 and TRBJ2-2; D may be TRBD2 (6 bases). Source: PBMCs, taken after 24 months of ibrutinib treatment. The CDR3 region is CASNPGLNTGELFF. CDR3 sequence (DNA): TGTGCCAGCAATCCGGGACTTAACACCGGGGAGCTGTTTTTT.